The 19 T cell receptor beta chains below were found in one sample sequenced in a study of PD-1 blockade in classical Hodgkin lymphoma. Libraries were prepared by immunoSEQ multiplex PCR; TCRdb keeps only in-frame clonotypes and omits some of them. Found here are more than 90,000 clones, approximately 78% of them singletons; the top ten hold over 7.5%. Time point here: cycle 4 day 1 (C4D1), after six to seven weeks of nivolumab. Each patient experienced a relapse that followed autologous stem cell transplantation, and brentuximab vedotin exposure varied. Here the sequenced sample was peripheral blood mononuclear cells (PBMCs), taken before the fourth cycle of nivolumab. Receptors were obtained from a human donor with classical Hodgkin lymphoma.

The J gene is TRBJ1-1, the V gene TRBV19; 9 bases fit TRBD1. V lost 2 bases and J lost 4; bases outside the gene matches: 11. The CDR3 runs 17 residues. CDR1 and CDR2 from the germline V gene are LNHDA and SQIVND (reference sequence). The CDR3 region has the DNA TGTGCCAGTAGTATAAGTAACAGGGGGCTAGGTGGCACTGAAGCTTTCTTT. This translates into CASSISNRGLGGTEAFF.

The rearrangement uses TRBV9 and TRBJ2-2, with D hard to call. Deletions cut 0 bases from V and 4 bases from J, with 10 bases between. The germline V gene encodes CDR1 SGDLS and CDR2 YYNGEE. This CDR3 has 15 residues. The CDR3 loop is CASSVEGGLTGELFF. The CDR3 coding sequence is TGTGCCAGCAGCGTAGAAGGTGGGCTCACCGGGGAGCTGTTTTTT.

V usage is TRBV2 and J usage is TRBJ1-5; 7 positions agree with TRBD1. Trimming cost V 3 bases and J 2 bases; bases outside gene matches: 1. This CDR3 is built from 14 residues. CDR1 is SNHLY and CDR2 is FYNNEI in the germline V gene. The CDR3 DNA reads as TGTGCCAGCAGTGATACAGGGGGCAATCAGCCCCAGCATTTT. This encodes CASSDTGGNQPQHF.

J is TRBJ1-3 and V is TRBV6-6; D ambiguous. The V end was cut by 4 bases, the J end by 0 bases, with 7 bases between. The CDR3 is 14 residues long. Germline loops: CDR1 MNHNY, CDR2 SVGAGI (reference sequence). The CDR3 DNA is TGTGCCAGCAGTTCCCCGAACTCTGGAAACACCATATATTTT. This gives the protein CASSSPNSGNTIYF.

The table lists this clone with a few counts. This chain links TRBV6-9 with TRBJ2-1; 7 nucleotides line up with TRBD2. CDR1 and CDR2 from the germline V gene are MNHGY and SVAAGI. J was trimmed by 4 bases and V by 11 bases; bases with no gene match: 17. The CDR3 covers 16 residues. The CDR3 reads CAHLADDNERYNEQFF. The DNA for the CDR3 is TGTGCCCATCTAGCGGATGACAATGAGCGGTACAATGAGCAGTTCTTC.

This rearrangement joins TRBV19 to TRBJ1-1; a possible D gene is TRBD1 (5 bases). Germline V gene lookup returns CDR1 LNHDA and CDR2 SQIVND (reference sequence). The V gene lost 3 bases and the J gene lost 11 bases, with 16 bases spanning the gap. The CDR3 is 13 amino acids. In DNA, the CDR3 is TGTGCCAGTAGTATGTCGGGGGTCGGGAGTGCTTTCTTT. It yields the protein CASSMSGVGSAFF.

V and J are TRBV6-5 and TRBJ1-2; 7 positions match TRBD1. This CDR3 has 13 amino acids. The J segment lost 2 bases and the V segment lost 6 bases, leaving 3 bases of the junction unmatched. The germline gives CDR1 MNHEY, CDR2 SVGAGI. CDR3 bases: TGTGCCAGCAGATTGACAGGGAACTATGGCTACACCTTC. Encoded protein: CASRLTGNYGYTF.

The chain is built from TRBV25-1 and TRBJ2-2; D perhaps matches TRBD2 (6 bases). The V and J ends lost 2 bases and 4 bases respectively, with 14 bases between them. In germline, CDR1 is MGHDK, CDR2 SYGVNS. This CDR3 has 16 residues. This CDR3 reads CASSEEGGDFTGELFF. DNA for the CDR3: TGTGCCAGCAGTGAAGAAGGCGGGGATTTCACCGGGGAGCTGTTTTTT.

The chain combines TRBV7-3 with TRBJ2-5, with TRBD1 matching 7 bases. V lost 2 bases and J lost 3; bases outside the gene matches: 0. Germline loops: CDR1 SGHTA, CDR2 FQGTGA. This CDR3 is built from 13 residues. CDR3 nucleotides: TGTGCCAGCAGCTTAGACAGGGAAGAGACCCAGTACTTC. Translating gives CASSLDREETQYF. Full variable domain (outside the CDR3, taken from reference TRBV7-3 and TRBJ2-5): GAGVSQTPSNKVTEKGKYVELRCDPISGHTALYWYRQSLGQGPEFLIYFQGTGAADDSGLPNDRFFAVRPEGSVSTLKIQRTERGDSAVYLCASSLDREETQYFGPGTRLLVL.

The chain is built from TRBV5-1 and TRBJ1-2, with D maybe TRBD1 (6 bases). The CDR3 runs to 16 residues. V was trimmed by 0 bases and J by 4 bases, leaving 16 bases between them. Germline values: CDR1 SGHRS, CDR2 YFSETQ. The CDR3: CASSLAAGVSFYGYTF. CDR3 sequence (DNA): TGCGCCAGCAGCTTGGCCGCAGGGGTAAGCTTCTATGGCTACACCTTC.

The rearrangement links TRBV6-5 to TRBJ2-7; 9 positions agree with TRBD1. J lost 6 bases, V lost 5 bases, and 8 bases had no gene match. The CDR3 extends over 14 amino acids. Germline values: CDR1 MNHEY, CDR2 SVGAGI. The CDR3, as DNA: TGTGCCAGCAGTCCAGGACAGGGGCTGGGCGAGCAGTACTTC. Amino acids: CASSPGQGLGEQYF.

The count of this clone is one. This chain links TRBV7-2 with TRBJ2-5, with 14 bases lining up with TRBD2. The V gene end was trimmed by 1 base and the J gene end by 5 bases; junction bases not matched to a gene: 3. The V gene's germline CDR1 is SGHTA and CDR2 FQGNSA. The CDR3 extends over 16 amino acids. The CDR3 DNA reads TGTGCCAGCAGCTTAGTCTGGACTAGCGGGAGGGAGACCCAGTACTTC. Translating it yields CASSLVWTSGRETQYF. Looking up the rest from reference TRBV7-2 and TRBJ2-5 gives the full variable domain: GAGVSQSPSNKVTEKGKDVELRCDPISGHTALYWYRQSLGQGLEFLIYFQGNSAPDKSGLPSDRFSAERTGGSVSTLTIQRTQQEDSAVYLCASSLVWTSGRETQYFGPGTRLLVL.

This clone was seen more than once but under ten times. The J gene is TRBJ1-6, the V gene TRBV10-3, with 9 bases lining up with TRBD1. The germline gives CDR1 ENHRY, CDR2 SYGVKD. V shed 6 bases, J shed 6 bases, and the junction held 9 bases outside the gene matches. The CDR3 has 16 residues. CDR3 protein: CAISPGQGGINSPLHF. CDR3 sequence (DNA): TGTGCCATCAGCCCGGGACAGGGCGGGATTAATTCACCCCTCCACTTT.

This chain links TRBV7-8 with TRBJ1-2; the match to TRBD1 covers 7 bases. This CDR3 is built from 14 residues. J gave up 8 bases and V 4 bases, and 10 bases lay outside the gene matches. Germline V gene lookup returns CDR1 SGHVS and CDR2 FQNEAQ. The CDR3 is CASSSQRQGGGYTF. The CDR3 DNA sequence: TGTGCCAGCAGCTCACAGAGACAGGGCGGCGGCTACACCTTC.

The chain has TRBV7-2 and TRBJ2-2; perhaps TRBD1 as D (6 bases). Germline CDR1 and CDR2: SGHTA and FQGNSA. Trimming cost V 5 bases and J 4 bases, with 14 bases left between them. CDR3 length: 15 amino acids. The CDR3 sequence: CASSAWNRATGELFF. As DNA, the CDR3 is TGTGCCAGCAGCGCCTGGAACAGGGCCACCGGGGAGCTGTTTTTT. Filled out from reference TRBV7-2 and TRBJ2-2, the complete variable domain reads GAGVSQSPSNKVTEKGKDVELRCDPISGHTALYWYRQSLGQGLEFLIYFQGNSAPDKSGLPSDRFSAERTGGSVSTLTIQRTQQEDSAVYLCASSAWNRATGELFFGEGSRLTVL.

CDR3 DNA sequence: TGTGCCAGCAGCTTAGGGTACAGGGGGCTGAATCAGCCCCAGCATTTT. As protein: CASSLGYRGLNQPQHF. The chain employs TRBV7-8 and TRBJ1-5; 9 nucleotides agree with TRBD1. J gave up 4 bases and V 1 base, and 5 bases lay outside the gene matches. In germline, CDR1 is SGHVS, CDR2 FQNEAQ. This CDR3 contains 16 residues.

This clone appeared a single time. The CDR3 nucleotides read TGCGCCAGCAGCAAGGGACAGACGAGTGTAGATACGCAGTATTTT. This codes for CASSKGQTSVDTQYF. The chain carries TRBV5-1 and TRBJ2-3; 7 nucleotides line up with TRBD1. Germline V CDR1 and CDR2: SGHRS, YFSETQ. V shed 4 bases, J shed 5 bases, and the junction held 10 bases outside the gene matches. The CDR3 has 15 residues.

This clone appeared once. V and J are TRBV2 and TRBJ2-7; no clear D gene. The germline V gene has CDR1 SNHLY and CDR2 FYNNEI. This CDR3 is 11 amino acids long. Trimming took 5 bases from V and 7 from J, leaving 9 bases between them. The CDR3 spells CASSILWEQYF. The DNA of the CDR3 is TGTGCCAGCAGTATCCTTTGGGAGCAGTACTTC.

The chain employs TRBV15 and TRBJ1-2, with TRBD1 as a possible D gene (6 bases). The CDR3 loop spans 15 amino acids. The V end was cut by 1 base, the J end by 0 bases, with 9 bases between. CDR1 and CDR2 from the germline V gene are LNHNV and YYDKDF (reference sequence). As DNA, the CDR3 is TGTGCCACCAGCAGAGTGGGGGGCCCTAACTATGGCTACACCTTC. It codes for CATSRVGGPNYGYTF.